This T cell receptor beta chain was recorded in a study of shared clonotypes between healthy human individuals. Trimming at V came to 1 base and at J to 2 bases, leaving 7 bases not matched to a gene. The CDR3 is 16 amino acids. Germline V gives CDR1 SEHNR, CDR2 FQNEAQ (reference sequence). Libraries were prepared by immunoSEQ multiplex PCR; TCRdb keeps only in-frame clonotypes and omits some of them. This sample yields over a million clones, of which 65% to 80% are seen a single time; roughly 1.4% belongs to the top ten. This rearrangement joins TRBV7-9 to TRBJ2-5, with 7 nucleotides matching TRBD1. The sample comprised memory CD4+ T cells sorted from blood. Subset: CD45RA-negative fraction. This TCR derives from a man younger than 30 in good health. CDR3 in amino acids: CASSLDGRGFQETQYF. In DNA, the CDR3 is TGTGCCAGCAGCTTAGATGGCAGGGGGTTTCAAGAGACCCAGTACTTC.